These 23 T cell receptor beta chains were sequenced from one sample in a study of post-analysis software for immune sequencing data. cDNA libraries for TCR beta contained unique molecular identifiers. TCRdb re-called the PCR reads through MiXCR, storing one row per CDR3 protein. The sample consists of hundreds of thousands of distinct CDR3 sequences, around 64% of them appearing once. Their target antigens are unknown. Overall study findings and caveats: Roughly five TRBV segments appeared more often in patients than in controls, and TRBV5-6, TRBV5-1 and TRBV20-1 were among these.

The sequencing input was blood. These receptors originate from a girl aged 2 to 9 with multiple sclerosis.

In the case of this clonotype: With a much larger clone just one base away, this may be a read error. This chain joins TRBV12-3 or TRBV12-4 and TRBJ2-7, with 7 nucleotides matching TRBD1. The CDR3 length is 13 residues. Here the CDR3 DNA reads TGTGCCGGCAGTTACAGGGGCCCCTACGAGCAGTACTTC. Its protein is CAGSYRGPYEQYF.

CDR3 loop: CASSSGSYYNEQFF. The CDR3 DNA follows: TGTGCCAGCAGCTCCGGATCCTACTACAATGAGCAGTTCTTC. The chain couples TRBV7-8 to TRBJ2-1; D ambiguous. The germline V gene has CDR1 SGHVS and CDR2 FQNEAQ. V was cut by 4 bases and J by 3 bases, with 10 bases left in between. The CDR3 covers 14 residues.

The CDR3 protein is CASSPQPTGMLSTDTQYF. The CDR3 bases are TGTGCCAGCAGCCCGCAACCGACCGGGATGTTAAGCACAGATACGCAGTATTTT. The J gene is TRBJ2-3, the V gene TRBV9; the D gene is possibly TRBD2 (5 bases). CDR3 length: 18 amino acids. Germline V gene lookup returns CDR1 SGDLS and CDR2 YYNGEE. V shed 4 bases and J shed 0 bases, with 21 bases lying between them.

The CDR3: CASSQEDGGRNTGELFF. The CDR3 DNA sequence: TGCGCCAGCAGCCAAGAGGACGGGGGGAGGAACACCGGGGAGCTGTTTTTT. The chain employs TRBV4-3 and TRBJ2-2; 7 bases align to TRBD2. The CDR3 spans 17 residues. Germline V gives CDR1 LGHNA, CDR2 YSLEER. With 0 bases clipped from V and 1 base from J, the junction kept 5 bases outside the gene matches.

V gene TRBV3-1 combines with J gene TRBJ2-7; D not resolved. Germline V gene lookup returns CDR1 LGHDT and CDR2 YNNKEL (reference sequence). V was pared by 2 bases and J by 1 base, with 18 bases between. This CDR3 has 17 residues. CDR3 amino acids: CASSQYGTPGTSYEQYF. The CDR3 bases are TGTGCCAGCAGCCAATACGGAACCCCAGGAACATCCTACGAGCAGTACTTC.

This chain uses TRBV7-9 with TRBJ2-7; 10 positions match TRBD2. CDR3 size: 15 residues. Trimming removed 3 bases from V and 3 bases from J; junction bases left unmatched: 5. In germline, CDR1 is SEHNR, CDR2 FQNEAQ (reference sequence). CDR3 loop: CASSFGTSALYEQYF. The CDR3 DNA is TGTGCCAGCAGCTTCGGGACTAGCGCTCTCTACGAGCAGTACTTC.

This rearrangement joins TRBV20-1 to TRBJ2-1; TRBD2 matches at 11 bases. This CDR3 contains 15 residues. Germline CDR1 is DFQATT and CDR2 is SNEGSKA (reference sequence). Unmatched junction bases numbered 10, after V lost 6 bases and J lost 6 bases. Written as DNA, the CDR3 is TGCAGTGCAGCCCCTACTAGCGGGAGCGCCAATGAGCAGTTCTTC. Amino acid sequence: CSAAPTSGSANEQFF.

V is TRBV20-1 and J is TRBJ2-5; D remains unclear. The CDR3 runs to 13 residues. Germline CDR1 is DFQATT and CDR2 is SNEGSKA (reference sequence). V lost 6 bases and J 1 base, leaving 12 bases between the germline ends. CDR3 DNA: TGCAGTGCCCGAGACCCGGGCCAAGAGACCCAGTACTTC. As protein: CSARDPGQETQYF.

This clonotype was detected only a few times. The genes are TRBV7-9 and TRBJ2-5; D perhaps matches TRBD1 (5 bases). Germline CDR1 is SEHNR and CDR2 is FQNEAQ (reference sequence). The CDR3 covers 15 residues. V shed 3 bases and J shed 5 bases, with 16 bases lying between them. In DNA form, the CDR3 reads TGTGCCAGCAGCTTTAAGGGGCAGAAAGAGGAGACCCAGTACTTC. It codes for CASSFKGQKEETQYF.

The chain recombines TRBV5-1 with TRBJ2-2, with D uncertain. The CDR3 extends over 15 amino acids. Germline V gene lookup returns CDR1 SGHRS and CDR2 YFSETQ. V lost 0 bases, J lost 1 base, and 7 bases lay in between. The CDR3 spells CASSLVQRNTGELFF. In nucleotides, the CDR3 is TGCGCCAGCAGCTTGGTACAGCGGAACACCGGGGAGCTGTTTTTT.

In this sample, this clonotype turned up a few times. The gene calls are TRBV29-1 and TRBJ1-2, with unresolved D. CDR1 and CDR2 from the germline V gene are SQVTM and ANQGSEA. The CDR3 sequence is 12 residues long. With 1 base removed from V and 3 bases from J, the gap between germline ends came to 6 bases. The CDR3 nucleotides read TGCAGCGTTGAAGGGATTTACTATGGCTACACCTTC. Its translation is CSVEGIYYGYTF.

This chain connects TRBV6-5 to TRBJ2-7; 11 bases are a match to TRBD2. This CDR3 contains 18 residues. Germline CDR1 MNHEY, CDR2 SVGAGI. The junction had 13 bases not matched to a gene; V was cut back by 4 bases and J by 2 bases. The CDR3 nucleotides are TGTGCCAGCAGTTGGGAAGAACCGGGACTAGCGGATGCCTACGAGCAGTACTTC. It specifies CASSWEEPGLADAYEQYF.

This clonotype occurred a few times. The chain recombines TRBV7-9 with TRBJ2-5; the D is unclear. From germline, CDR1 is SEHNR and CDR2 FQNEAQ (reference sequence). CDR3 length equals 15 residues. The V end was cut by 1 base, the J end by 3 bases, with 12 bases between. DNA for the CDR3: TGTGCCAGCAGCTTAGTAGCCGCGGTGGAAGAGACCCAGTACTTC. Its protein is CASSLVAAVEETQYF. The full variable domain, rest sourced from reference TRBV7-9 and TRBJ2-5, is DTGVSQNPRHKITKRGQNVTFRCDPISEHNRLYWYRQTLGQGPEFLTYFQNEAQLEKSRLLSDRFSAERPKGSFSTLEIQRTEQGDSAMYLCASSLVAAVEETQYFGPGTRLLVL.

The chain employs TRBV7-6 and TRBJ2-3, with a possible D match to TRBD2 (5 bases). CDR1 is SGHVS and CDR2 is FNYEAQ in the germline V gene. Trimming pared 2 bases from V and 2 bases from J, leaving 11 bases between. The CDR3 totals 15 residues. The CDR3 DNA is TGTGCCAGCAGCTTACTGGACTCGCTCACAGATACGCAGTATTTT. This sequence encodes CASSLLDSLTDTQYF. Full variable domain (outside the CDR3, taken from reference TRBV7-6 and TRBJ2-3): GAGVSQSPRYKVTKRGQDVALRCDPISGHVSLYWYRQALGQGPEFLTYFNYEAQQDKSGLPNDRFSAERPEGSISTLTIQRTEQRDSAMYRCASSLLDSLTDTQYFGPGTRLTVL.

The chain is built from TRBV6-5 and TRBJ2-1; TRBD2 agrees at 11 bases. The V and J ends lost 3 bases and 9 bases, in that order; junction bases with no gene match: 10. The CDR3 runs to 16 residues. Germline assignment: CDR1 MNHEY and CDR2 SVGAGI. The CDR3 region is CASSYRGVAGGPEQFF. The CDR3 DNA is TGTGCCAGCAGTTATCGGGGAGTAGCGGGAGGGCCTGAGCAGTTCTTC.

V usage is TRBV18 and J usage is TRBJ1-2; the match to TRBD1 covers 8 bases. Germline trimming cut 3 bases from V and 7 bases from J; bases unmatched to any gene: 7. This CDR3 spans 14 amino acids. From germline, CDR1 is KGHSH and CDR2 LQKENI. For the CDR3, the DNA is TGTGCCAGCTCACCTGCCCAGGGGGCGCGTGGCTACACCTTC. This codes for CASSPAQGARGYTF. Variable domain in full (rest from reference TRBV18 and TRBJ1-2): NAGVMQNPRHLVRRRGQEARLRCSPMKGHSHVYWYRQLPEEGLKFMVYLQKENIIDESGMPKERFSAEFPKEGPSILRIQQVVRGDSAAYFCASSPAQGARGYTFGSGTRLTVV.

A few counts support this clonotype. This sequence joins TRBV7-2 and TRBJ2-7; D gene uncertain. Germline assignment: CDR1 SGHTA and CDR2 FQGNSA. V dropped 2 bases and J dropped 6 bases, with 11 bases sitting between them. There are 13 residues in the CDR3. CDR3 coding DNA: TGTGCCAGCAGCTTACAACAGCGATCCGAGCAGTACTTC. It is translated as CASSLQQRSEQYF.

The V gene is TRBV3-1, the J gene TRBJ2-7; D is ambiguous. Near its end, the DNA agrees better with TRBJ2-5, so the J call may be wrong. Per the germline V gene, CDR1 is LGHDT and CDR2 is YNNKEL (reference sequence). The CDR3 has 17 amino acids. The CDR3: CASSQVPLSNRRGTQYF. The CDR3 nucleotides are TGTGCCAGCAGCCAAGTCCCCCTATCTAACCGACGAGGGACCCAGTACTTC.

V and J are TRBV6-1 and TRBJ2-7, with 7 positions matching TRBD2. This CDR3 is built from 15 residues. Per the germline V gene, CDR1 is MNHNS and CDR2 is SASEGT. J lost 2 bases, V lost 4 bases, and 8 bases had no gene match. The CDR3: CASSAKRGRAYEQYF. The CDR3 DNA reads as TGTGCCAGCAGTGCCAAGCGGGGCAGGGCCTACGAGCAGTACTTC.

The CDR3 loop reads CASKRDTEYEQYF. The CDR3 region has the DNA TGTGCCAGCAAACGGGACACAGAATACGAGCAGTACTTC. This sequence joins TRBV7-9 and TRBJ2-4; TRBD1 might be the D (6 bases). Matching the DNA end better, TRBJ2-7 makes the J call doubtful. Germline CDR1 reads SEHNR; CDR2 reads FQNEAQ (reference sequence). The CDR3 has 13 amino acids.

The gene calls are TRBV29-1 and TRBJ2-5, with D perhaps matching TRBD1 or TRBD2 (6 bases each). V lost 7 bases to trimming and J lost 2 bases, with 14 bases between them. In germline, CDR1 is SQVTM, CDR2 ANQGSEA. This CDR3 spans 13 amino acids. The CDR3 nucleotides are TGCAGCGCTTTAGGGGGGTGGCAAGAGACCCAGTACTTC. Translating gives CSALGGWQETQYF.

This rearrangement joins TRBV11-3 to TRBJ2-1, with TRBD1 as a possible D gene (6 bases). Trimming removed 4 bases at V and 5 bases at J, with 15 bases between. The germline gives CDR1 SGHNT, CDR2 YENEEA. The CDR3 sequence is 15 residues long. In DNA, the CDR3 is TGTGCCAGCAGCTCCAGGACAGACATTAACAATGAGCAGTTCTTC. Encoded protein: CASSSRTDINNEQFF. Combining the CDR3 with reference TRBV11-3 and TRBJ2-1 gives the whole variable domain EAGVVQSPRYKIIEKKQPVAFWCNPISGHNTLYWYLQNLGQGPELLIRYENEEAVDDSQLPKDRFSAERLKGVDSTLKIQPAELGDSAVYLCASSSRTDINNEQFFGPGTRLTVL.

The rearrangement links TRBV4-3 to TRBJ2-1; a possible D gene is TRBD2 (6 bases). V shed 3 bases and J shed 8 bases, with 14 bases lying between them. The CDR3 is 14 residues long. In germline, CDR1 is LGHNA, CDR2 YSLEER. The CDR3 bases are TGCGCCAGCAGCCATGGGCTAGCTAGCGATGAGCAGTTCTTC. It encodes CASSHGLASDEQFF.